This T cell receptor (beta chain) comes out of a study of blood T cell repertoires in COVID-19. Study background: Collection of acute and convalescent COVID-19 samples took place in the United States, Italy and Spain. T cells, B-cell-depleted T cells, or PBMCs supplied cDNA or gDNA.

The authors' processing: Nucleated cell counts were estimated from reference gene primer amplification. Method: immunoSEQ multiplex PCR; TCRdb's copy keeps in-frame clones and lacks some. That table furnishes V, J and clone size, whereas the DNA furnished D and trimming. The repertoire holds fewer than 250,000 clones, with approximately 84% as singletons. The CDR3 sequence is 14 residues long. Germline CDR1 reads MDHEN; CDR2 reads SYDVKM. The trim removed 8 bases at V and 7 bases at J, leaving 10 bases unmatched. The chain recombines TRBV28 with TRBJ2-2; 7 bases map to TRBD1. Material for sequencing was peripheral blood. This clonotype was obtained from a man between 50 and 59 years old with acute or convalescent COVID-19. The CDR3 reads CASYDRDVVGELFF. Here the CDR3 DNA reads TGTGCCAGCTACGACAGGGATGTTGTCGGGGAGCTGTTTTTT.